The next 3 T cell receptor beta chains were all read from a single sample in a study of blood T cell repertoires in COVID-19 (dated by TCRdb to about 2020). The library came from the immunoSEQ multiplex PCR assay. TCRdb carries this immuneACCESS record with in-frame sequences only. Its versions omit some clonotypes, under half of them owing to an unresolved V gene in the studies checked, with the rest unexplained. For this sample there are about 190,000 clones; about four fifths appear just once. Of the sample, about 6.5% is held by the ten largest clones. Input material: peripheral blood. Receptors originate from a woman between 40 and 55 years old with acute or convalescent COVID-19.

Concerning this clone itself: One end of the junction fails to match germline, which may point to a read error. The rearrangement uses TRBV2 and TRBJ1-1; D perhaps matches TRBD1 (5 bases). CDR1 is SNHLY, CDR2 FYNNEI, per germline. This CDR3 is 14 amino acids long. The CDR3 DNA reads TGTGCCGGCAGCATAGTGGGGCGGAACACTGAAGCTTTCTTT. This codes for CAGSIVGRNTEAFF.

CDR3: CASSTGQGKETQYF. In DNA form, the CDR3 reads TGTGCCAGCAGCACAGGACAGGGGAAGGAGACCCAGTACTTC. The chain has TRBV7-9 and TRBJ2-5; 9 bases fit TRBD1. Trimming at V came to 5 bases and at J to 5 bases, leaving 6 bases not matched to a gene. Germline V gene data show CDR1 as SEHNR and CDR2 as FQNEAQ (reference sequence). The CDR3 is 14 amino acids.

The chain combines TRBV6-1 with TRBJ1-4; maybe TRBD1 (6 bases). The CDR3 runs to 20 residues. The germline V and J ends were trimmed by 2 bases and 8 bases, with 30 bases remaining between them. CDR1 is MNHNS, CDR2 SASEGT, per germline. The CDR3 sequence is CASSERGQFMRPGRGEKLFF. DNA of the CDR3: TGTGCCAGCAGTGAAAGAGGACAGTTCATGCGCCCCGGGAGGGGGGAAAAACTGTTTTTT.